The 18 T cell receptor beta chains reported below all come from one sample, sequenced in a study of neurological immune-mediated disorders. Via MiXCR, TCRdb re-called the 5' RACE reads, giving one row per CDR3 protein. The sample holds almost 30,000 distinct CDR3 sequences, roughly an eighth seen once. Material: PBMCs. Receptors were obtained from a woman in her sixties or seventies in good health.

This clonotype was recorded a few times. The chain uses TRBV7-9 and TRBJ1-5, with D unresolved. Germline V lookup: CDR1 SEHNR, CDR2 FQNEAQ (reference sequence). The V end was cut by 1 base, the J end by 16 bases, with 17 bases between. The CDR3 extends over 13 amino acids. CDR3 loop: CASSLDWADREHF. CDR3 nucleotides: TGTGCCAGCAGCTTAGATTGGGCAGACCGAGAACATTTT.

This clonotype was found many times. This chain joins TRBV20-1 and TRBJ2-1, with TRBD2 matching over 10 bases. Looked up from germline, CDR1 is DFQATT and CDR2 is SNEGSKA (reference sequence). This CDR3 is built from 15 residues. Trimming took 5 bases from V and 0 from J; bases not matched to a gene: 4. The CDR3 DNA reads TGCAGTGCTGTGAGACTAGCGGGCTCCTACAATGAGCAGTTCTTC. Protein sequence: CSAVRLAGSYNEQFF.

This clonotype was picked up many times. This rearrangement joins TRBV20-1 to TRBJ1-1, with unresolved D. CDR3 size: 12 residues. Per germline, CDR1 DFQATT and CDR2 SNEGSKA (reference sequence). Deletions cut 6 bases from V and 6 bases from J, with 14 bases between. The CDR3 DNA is TGCAGTGCCCAAATCGTGTCCCCTGAAGCTTTCTTT. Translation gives CSAQIVSPEAFF.

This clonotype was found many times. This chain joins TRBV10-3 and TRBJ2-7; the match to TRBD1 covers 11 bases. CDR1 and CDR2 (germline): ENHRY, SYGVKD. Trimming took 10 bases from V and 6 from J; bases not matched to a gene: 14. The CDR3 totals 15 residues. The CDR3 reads CATGQGGRGLREQYF. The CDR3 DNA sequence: TGTGCCACGGGACAGGGGGGTCGGGGCCTTCGCGAGCAGTACTTC.

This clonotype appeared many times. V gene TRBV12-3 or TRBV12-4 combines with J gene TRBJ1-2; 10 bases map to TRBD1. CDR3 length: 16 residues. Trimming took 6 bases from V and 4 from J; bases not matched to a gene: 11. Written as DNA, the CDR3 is TGTGCCAGCAGGCTTCCCCCGGGACAGGGGACCTATGGCTACACCTTC. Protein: CASRLPPGQGTYGYTF.

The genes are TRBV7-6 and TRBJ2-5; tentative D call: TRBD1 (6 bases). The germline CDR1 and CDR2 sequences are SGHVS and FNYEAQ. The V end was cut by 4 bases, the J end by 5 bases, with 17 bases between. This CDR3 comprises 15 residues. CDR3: CASSSKAGEYETQYF. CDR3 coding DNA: TGTGCCAGCAGCTCGAAGGCAGGGGAATACGAGACCCAGTACTTC.

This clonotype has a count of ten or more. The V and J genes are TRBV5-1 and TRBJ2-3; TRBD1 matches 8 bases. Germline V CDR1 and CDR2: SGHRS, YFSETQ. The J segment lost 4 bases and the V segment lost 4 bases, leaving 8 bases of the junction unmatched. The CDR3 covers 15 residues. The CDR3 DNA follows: TGCGCCAGCAGCACTACAGGACAGGGAGCAGATACGCAGTATTTT. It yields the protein CASSTTGQGADTQYF.

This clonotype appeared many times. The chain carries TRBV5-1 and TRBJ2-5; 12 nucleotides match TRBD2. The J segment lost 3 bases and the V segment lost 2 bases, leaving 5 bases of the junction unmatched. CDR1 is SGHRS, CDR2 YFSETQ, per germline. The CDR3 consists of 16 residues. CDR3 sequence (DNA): TGCGCCAGCAGCTTCGGACTAGCGGGACTGAAAGAGACCCAGTACTTC. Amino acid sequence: CASSFGLAGLKETQYF.

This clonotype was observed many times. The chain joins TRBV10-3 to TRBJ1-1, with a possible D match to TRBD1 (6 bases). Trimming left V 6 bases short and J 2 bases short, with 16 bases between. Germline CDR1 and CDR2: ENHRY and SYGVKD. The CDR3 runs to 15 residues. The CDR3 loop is CAIRGTPSHNTEAFF. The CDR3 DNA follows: TGTGCCATCAGGGGGACACCTTCTCATAACACTGAAGCTTTCTTT.

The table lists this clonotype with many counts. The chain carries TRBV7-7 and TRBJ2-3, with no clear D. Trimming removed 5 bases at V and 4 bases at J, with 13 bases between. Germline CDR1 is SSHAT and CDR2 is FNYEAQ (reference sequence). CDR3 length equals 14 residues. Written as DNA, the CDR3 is TGTGCCAGCAGCCAACGACTCAGCTCAGATACGCAGTATTTT. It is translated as CASSQRLSSDTQYF.

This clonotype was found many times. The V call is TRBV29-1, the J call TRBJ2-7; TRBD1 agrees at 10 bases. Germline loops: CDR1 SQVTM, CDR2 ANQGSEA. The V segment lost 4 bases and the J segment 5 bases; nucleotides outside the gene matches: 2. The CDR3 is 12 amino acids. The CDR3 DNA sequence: TGCAGCGTTGGTGGGACAGGGGACGAGCAGTACTTC. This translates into CSVGGTGDEQYF.

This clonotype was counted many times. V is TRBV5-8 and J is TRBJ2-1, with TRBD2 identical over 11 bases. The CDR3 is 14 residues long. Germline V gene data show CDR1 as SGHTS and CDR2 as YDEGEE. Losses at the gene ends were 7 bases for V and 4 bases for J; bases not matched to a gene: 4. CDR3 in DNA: TGTGCCAGCGTACTAGCGGGGGTGTACAATGAGCAGTTCTTC. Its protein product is CASVLAGVYNEQFF.

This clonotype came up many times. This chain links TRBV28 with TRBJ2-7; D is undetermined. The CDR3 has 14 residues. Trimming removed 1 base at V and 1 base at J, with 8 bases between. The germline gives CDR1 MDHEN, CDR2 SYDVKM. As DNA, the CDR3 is TGTGCCAGCAGTTTATCCATGGGATCCTACGAGCAGTACTTC. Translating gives CASSLSMGSYEQYF. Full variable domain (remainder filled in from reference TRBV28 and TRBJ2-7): DVKVTQSSRYLVKRTGEKVFLECVQDMDHENMFWYRQDPGLGLRLIYFSYDVKMKEKGDIPEGYSVSREKKERFSLILESASTNQTSMYLCASSLSMGSYEQYFGPGTRLTVT.

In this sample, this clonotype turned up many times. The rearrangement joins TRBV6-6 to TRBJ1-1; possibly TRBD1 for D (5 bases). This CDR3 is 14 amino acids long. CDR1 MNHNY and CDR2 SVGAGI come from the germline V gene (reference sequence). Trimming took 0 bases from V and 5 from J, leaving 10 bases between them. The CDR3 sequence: CASSYSGGGTEAFF. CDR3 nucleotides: TGTGCCAGCAGTTACTCGGGGGGGGGGACTGAAGCTTTCTTT.

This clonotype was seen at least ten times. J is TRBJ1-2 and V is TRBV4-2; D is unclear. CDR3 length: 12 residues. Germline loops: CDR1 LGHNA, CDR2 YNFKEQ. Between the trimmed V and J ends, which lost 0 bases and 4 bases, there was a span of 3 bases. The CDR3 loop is CASSQDRYGYTF. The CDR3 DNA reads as TGTGCCAGCAGCCAAGACCGCTATGGCTACACCTTC.

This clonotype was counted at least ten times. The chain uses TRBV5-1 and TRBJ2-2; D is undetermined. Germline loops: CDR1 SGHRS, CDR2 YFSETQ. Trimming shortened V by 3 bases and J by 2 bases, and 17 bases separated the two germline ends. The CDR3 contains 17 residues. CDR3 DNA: TGCGCCAGCAGCTACCGATATGACTTTCTTAACACCGGGGAGCTGTTTTTT. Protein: CASSYRYDFLNTGELFF.

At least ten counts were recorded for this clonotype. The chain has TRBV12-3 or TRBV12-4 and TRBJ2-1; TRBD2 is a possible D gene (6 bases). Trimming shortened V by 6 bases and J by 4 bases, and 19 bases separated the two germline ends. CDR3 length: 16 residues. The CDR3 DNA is TGTGCCAGCAGCTTCGGGGCAGTGGGAGGATACAATGAGCAGTTCTTC. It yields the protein CASSFGAVGGYNEQFF.

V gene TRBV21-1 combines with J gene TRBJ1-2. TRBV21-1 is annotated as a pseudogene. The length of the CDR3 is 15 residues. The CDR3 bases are TGTGCCAGCAGCAATGGGCTCTCATATCCACATGGCTACAACTTC. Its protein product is CASSNGLSYPHGYNF.